The clone carrying this T cell receptor (beta chain) was seen more than once but under ten times. Antigen specificity is unknown. This sample was taken from a study of T cells in Graves' hyperthyroidism and ophthalmopathy. General study findings and limits: For ophthalmopathy, model prediction preceded onset by a median about 6.2 months. Blood also carried most thyroid clonotypes expanded above 0.001. Stable hyperthyroidism and ophthalmopathy were separated using 13 V-J signatures.

RNA transcripts provided the source from which TCR beta CDR3 regions were amplified. Primed by the HTBI set, a first-round RT-PCR was run on the TCR CDR3. MiXCR, run by TCRdb on the multiplex PCR reads, gives a single entry per CDR3 protein. The sample consists of approximately 700,000 distinct CDR3 sequences, 45% of them appearing once. Those patients with uncontrolled infection, other autoimmune disease, pregnancy or lactation were excluded. The CDR3 loop spans 16 amino acids. V was trimmed by 1 base and J by 2 bases, leaving 17 bases between them. The germline V gene encodes CDR1 DFQATT and CDR2 SNEGSKA (reference sequence).

The chain combines TRBV20-1 with TRBJ1-2; the D gene is possibly TRBD1 (6 bases). This receptor was obtained from an adult man with Graves' disease, either hyperthyroidism or ophthalmopathy (not recorded which). The source material was peripheral blood or thyroid tissue (not recorded which). CDR3 sequence (DNA): TGCAGTGCTAGAGCGCCAGGGGCTAGTTCCAACTATGGCTACACCTTC. This sequence encodes CSARAPGASSNYGYTF.